The 15 T cell receptor beta chains below were found in one sample sequenced in a study of shared clonotypes between healthy human individuals. Assay: immunoSEQ multiplex PCR; the TCRdb copy retains only in-frame clones and omits some. The table includes under 600,000 clones, roughly 95% detected once. Sequencing was carried out using naive CD4+ T cells sorted from blood. The subset denotes: CD45RA+ positively selected. These receptors came from a woman between 25 and 40 years old in good health.

V is TRBV11-2 and J is TRBJ2-7; D possibly corresponds to TRBD1 (6 bases). The length of the CDR3 is 15 residues. Germline-derived CDR1 and CDR2 are SGHAT and FQNNGV. Deletions cut 7 bases from V and 1 base from J, with 17 bases between. CDR3 protein: CASTSGRQVSYEQYF. CDR3 nucleotide sequence: TGTGCCAGCACCTCCGGCCGACAGGTGTCCTACGAGCAGTACTTC.

The chain uses TRBV20-1 and TRBJ1-2, with D uncertain. Trimming cost V 5 bases and J 7 bases, with 11 bases left between them. CDR1 is DFQATT and CDR2 is SNEGSKA in the germline V gene (reference sequence). CDR3 length: 11 amino acids. The CDR3 loop is CSAPSRTGYTF. The CDR3 DNA follows: TGCAGTGCTCCGTCGAGGACTGGCTACACCTTC.

The rearrangement links TRBV5-4 to TRBJ2-3; D unclear. The CDR3 sequence is 16 residues long. The germline V gene has CDR1 SGHNT and CDR2 YYREEE (reference sequence). Trimming pared 0 bases from V and 0 bases from J, leaving 11 bases between. The CDR3 DNA reads as TGTGCCAGCAGCTTGGGCGGCAGTACTAGCACAGATACGCAGTATTTT. It is translated as CASSLGGSTSTDTQYF.

Remarks on this clone: The sample contains more than one DNA sequence encoding this CDR3. The chain is built from TRBV20-1 and TRBJ1-2, with no clear D. The V and J ends lost 1 base and 3 bases respectively, with 3 bases between them. Germline lookup yields CDR1 DFQATT and CDR2 SNEGSKA (reference sequence). This CDR3 spans 11 amino acids. The CDR3: CSARGDYGYTF. DNA for the CDR3: TGCAGTGCTAGAGGGGACTATGGCTACACCTTC.

The chain couples TRBV5-8 to TRBJ1-2, with TRBD1 as a possible D gene (5 bases). V was shortened by 3 bases and J by 7 bases, with 16 bases between the two germline ends. Germline CDR1 reads SGHTS; CDR2 reads YDEGEE. This CDR3 comprises 14 residues. The CDR3 here is CASSSGPRQGGYTF. DNA for the CDR3: TGTGCCAGCAGCTCCGGACCGCGCCAGGGTGGCTACACCTTC.

The chain has TRBV14 and TRBJ2-7, with 9 bases matching TRBD2. Germline V lookup: CDR1 SGHDN, CDR2 FVKESK. J was trimmed by 2 bases and V by 4 bases; bases with no gene match: 9. The CDR3 is made up of 16 amino acids. Here the CDR3 DNA reads TGTGCCAGCAGCCGAAGGAAACTAGCGGGTGCCTACGAGCAGTACTTC. It is translated as CASSRRKLAGAYEQYF. Variable domain in full (rest from reference TRBV14 and TRBJ2-7): EAGVTQFPSHSVIEKGQTVTLRCDPISGHDNLYWYRRVMGKEIKFLLHFVKESKQDESGMPNNRFLAERTGGTYSTLKVQPAELEDSGVYFCASSRRKLAGAYEQYFGPGTRLTVT.

The chain joins TRBV6-1 to TRBJ1-1; D is ambiguous. Germline loops: CDR1 MNHNS, CDR2 SASEGT. Trimming pared 4 bases from V and 0 bases from J, leaving 9 bases between. This CDR3 is 14 amino acids long. CDR3 in amino acids: CASSVWHLNTEAFF. The CDR3 region has the DNA TGTGCCAGCAGTGTGTGGCATCTGAACACTGAAGCTTTCTTT.

The V and J genes are TRBV19 and TRBJ1-2, with D perhaps matching TRBD1 (6 bases). The CDR3 consists of 15 residues. Germline CDR1 is LNHDA and CDR2 is SQIVND (reference sequence). V shed 3 bases and J shed 3 bases, with 14 bases lying between them. CDR3 protein: CASSIPGVVDYGYTF. CDR3 bases: TGTGCCAGTAGTATCCCAGGGGTTGTCGACTATGGCTACACCTTC.

V usage is TRBV5-1 and J usage is TRBJ2-3; 11 bases agree with TRBD2. The junction had 38 bases not matched to a gene; V was cut back by 7 bases and J by 7 bases. Germline-derived CDR1 and CDR2 are SGHRS and YFSETQ. CDR3 length equals 24 residues. The CDR3 DNA sequence: TGCGCCAGCCTGGGGACGATAGCGGGAGGGCCGCCTAATCTGGGGGCGAGTGCCGTTAATACGCAGTATTTT. This translates into CASLGTIAGGPPNLGASAVNTQYF.

The chain is built from TRBV28 and TRBJ2-7, with a tentative D call TRBD1 (6 bases). The germline CDR1 and CDR2 sequences are MDHEN and SYDVKM. This CDR3 has 14 residues. V was clipped by 4 bases and J by 2 bases, with 12 bases between them. The CDR3 bases are TGTGCCAGCAGTTCTACAGGGAGAACCTACGAGCAGTACTTC. Its protein is CASSSTGRTYEQYF.

The V gene is TRBV7-6, the J gene TRBJ2-2; 7 bases agree with TRBD1. The V and J ends lost 5 bases and 5 bases, in that order; junction bases with no gene match: 11. CDR1 SGHVS and CDR2 FNYEAQ come from the germline V gene. The CDR3 length is 16 residues. Written as DNA, the CDR3 is TGTGCCAGCAGCCCGCGACAGGGTGAGATAACCGGGGAGCTGTTTTTT. Protein sequence: CASSPRQGEITGELFF. Based on the CDR3 plus reference TRBV7-6 and TRBJ2-2, the full variable domain is GAGVSQSPRYKVTKRGQDVALRCDPISGHVSLYWYRQALGQGPEFLTYFNYEAQQDKSGLPNDRFSAERPEGSISTLTIQRTEQRDSAMYRCASSPRQGEITGELFFGEGSRLTVL.

The chain couples TRBV6-5 to TRBJ2-5, with 9 bases matching TRBD1. Germline CDR1 reads MNHEY; CDR2 reads SVGAGI. Trimming at V came to 6 bases and at J to 5 bases, leaving 4 bases not matched to a gene. There are 13 residues in the CDR3. The CDR3 nucleotides are TGTGCCAGCAGACAGGGGGCTTGGGAGACCCAGTACTTC. Residues: CASRQGAWETQYF.

The chain has TRBV28 and TRBJ1-5; no definite D call. Looked up from germline, CDR1 is MDHEN and CDR2 is SYDVKM. V was shortened by 1 base and J by 1 base, with 11 bases between the two germline ends. CDR3 length: 16 residues. CDR3 protein: CASSLLSGVSNQPQHF. The CDR3 nucleotides are TGTGCCAGCAGTTTATTGTCCGGGGTGAGCAATCAGCCCCAGCATTTT.

The chain joins TRBV11-2 to TRBJ1-2; tentative D call: TRBD1 (6 bases). Germline V gives CDR1 SGHAT, CDR2 FQNNGV. This CDR3 region has 14 residues. Trimming took off 5 bases at V and 4 bases at J, with 14 bases between the two ends. The CDR3 loop reads CASSPRQETYGYTF. Here the CDR3 DNA reads TGTGCCAGCAGCCCCCGACAGGAGACCTATGGCTACACCTTC.

This chain connects TRBV5-3 to TRBJ1-3; no clear D gene. TRBV5-3 is classed as an ORF, of uncertain function. This CDR3 has 13 residues. V lost 1 base and J lost 4, with 6 bases in between. The CDR3 sequence is CARSLTRGNTIYF. In DNA, the CDR3 is TGTGCCAGAAGCTTGACCAGAGGAAACACCATATATTTT.